This TCR beta chain derives from a study of CD8+ T cells in alopecia areata (dated by TCRdb to the late 2010s). Some background on the complete study: Treated patients were enrolled in an open-label pilot trial of oral tofacitinib at 5 to 10 mg twice daily for moderate-to-severe alopecia areata. To study T cell clonal expansion in alopecia areata, the researchers applied high-throughput TCRbeta sequencing to both the C3H/HeJ mouse model and human patients. RNA was extracted with the PAXgene miRNA kit for fixed scalp, the miRNeasy kit for PBMCs, and the RNeasy kit for mouse skin. In treated patients, disease severity was measured using the SALT score, which gives the percentage of scalp surface area affected. TCRbeta CDR3 regions were amplified by immunoSEQ multiplex PCR using 35 Vbeta forward and 13 Jbeta reverse primers. Tofacitinib-treated patients had biopsies at baseline and at 4 and 24 weeks of treatment, with a later scalp biopsy in several patients. In humans, TCRbeta sequencing was performed on scalp tissue and on sorted CD4+ and CD8+ peripheral blood T cells from healthy controls and from patients with patchy or totalis/universalis alopecia areata. Patients received tofacitinib for 6 to 18 months and were then followed off drug for 6 months to check for delayed response and recurrence. Scalp clonality was compared among normal scalp (n=4), patchy alopecia areata scalp (n=8), and alopecia totalis/universalis scalp (n=8). Study-wide conclusions, independent of this receptor: Because the treated cohort was small and had just a single nonresponder, larger studies are needed to establish links between baseline CD8+ expansion and response. Scalp TCR repertoire analysis is complicated because resident alphabeta T cells in normal human skin are also sequenced, whereas mouse skin is dominated by gammadelta T cells. Many expanded lesional clones persisted in scalp and blood during tofacitinib treatment, which may partly explain relapse after stopping treatment. Lesional scalp, especially in alopecia totalis/universalis, showed higher clonality and more expanded CD8+ clones than normal scalp, suggesting antigenic drive. Tofacitinib significantly lowered scalp clonality and the number of expanded CD8+ clones among the top 100 scalp clones. Compared with mice, TCR sequences shared between patients were less clear, possibly partly because of HLA diversity across the patient population.

The time point label corresponds to: less than five weeks on oral tofacitinib. The treatment or condition label here, explained by the study, means: oral pan-JAK inhibitor, 5-10 mg twice daily. Lesional scalp punch biopsies and peripheral blood were collected from alopecia areata patients. PBMCs were separated by density centrifugation and stained for CD3, CD4 and CD8, after which CD4+ and CD8+ T cells were sorted on a FACSAria. Points on this clone: There is no known antigen for this receptor. The record has no base qualities; no much larger clone is one base away.

At the junction V is shortened by 0 bases and J by 9 bases, with 12 bases in between. Based on the germline V gene, the CDR1 and CDR2 sequences are SGHRS and YFSETQ. There are 13 amino acids in the CDR3, from cysteine to phenylalanine inclusive. Just CDR3 DNA is preserved here, 39 bases in frame from base 1. Library preparation was by the immunoSEQ multiplex PCR assay. RNA was extracted from all samples and reverse transcribed into cDNA, which served as template for TCR sequencing. First-strand cDNA was synthesized using SuperScript III with a 2:1 mix of oligo-dT and random hexamers. A synthetic immune receptor repertoire was used to gauge amplification bias, and whatever bias remained was removed computationally. The study's own analysis went as follows. Raw reads were preprocessed to remove errors, and CDR3 was defined by IMGT conventions from the conserved cysteine to phenylalanine. To get clonality, Shannon entropy was normalized by log2 of the number of productive unique TCRs and the result was subtracted from 1. CD4 or CD8 identity of scalp clones was inferred by cross-referencing scalp TCRbeta sequences with sorted blood CD4 and CD8 repertoires. The table comes from immuneACCESS by way of TCRdb, which keeps in-frame sequences with V and J called. Part of the clones is missing from these tables; in studies checked, under half for an unresolved V gene and the rest for unknown reasons. V and J calls and clone size are as listed in that table; D and trimming were resolved from the DNA. The table for this sample lists tens of thousands of clones; 29% of them were counted only once. The leading ten clones occupy more than 13% of the sample.

The sequence was collected from a human donor with alopecia areata. Material: CD8+ T cells sorted from blood, obtained at week 4, from a patient treated with tofacitinib. The rearranged chain carries TRBV5-1 and TRBJ1-2; TRBD1 is a weak D gene call, 5 bases matching. The nucleotide sequence reads as follows: TGCGCCAGCAGCTTGGCCCAGGGACGAAGCTACACCTTC. This yields the protein CASSLAQGRSYTF.